The 13 T cell receptor beta chains below were found in one sample sequenced in a study of Ad26.COV2.S vaccination and SARS-CoV-2 variants. Treatment: some 20 received Ad26.COV2.S at low or high dose, single or two shots; 5 received placebo; per-sample allocation not given. Vaccine and placebo recipients were sampled on day 63 after the first injection. TCRdb keeps only in-frame clones here, not all; method: immunoSEQ multiplex PCR. The sample contains more than 350,000 clones, 75% to 95% of which appear only once. This sample comprised peripheral blood, obtained in a trial of Ad26.COV2.S vaccine versus placebo. The receptors stem from a person aged 18-60 years who received the Ad26.COV2.S COVID-19 vaccine or a placebo.

The V and J genes are TRBV2 and TRBJ2-7; no definite D call. CDR1 and CDR2 (germline): SNHLY, FYNNEI. The ends were cut back, 8 bases at V and 0 bases at J, with 20 bases in the middle. The CDR3 spans 16 residues. CDR3 region: CASRTLGSPSSYEQYF. The CDR3 bases are TGTGCCAGCCGGACCCTGGGCTCTCCCAGCTCCTACGAGCAGTACTTC.

This clone was picked up one time. The chain joins TRBV7-9 to TRBJ1-5; 9 bases agree with TRBD1. The length of the CDR3 is 15 residues. Germline assignment: CDR1 SEHNR and CDR2 FQNEAQ (reference sequence). V lost 5 bases and J lost 4; bases outside the gene matches: 6. The CDR3 reads CASSLTGGENQPQHF. In nucleotides, the CDR3 is TGTGCCAGCAGCCTAACAGGGGGCGAAAATCAGCCCCAGCATTTT.

A single count supports this clone. V and J are TRBV29-1 and TRBJ2-7, with 9 bases that match TRBD1. The V and J ends lost 4 bases and 4 bases, in that order; junction bases with no gene match: 2. The CDR3 has 12 amino acids. Germline values: CDR1 SQVTM, CDR2 ANQGSEA. The CDR3 spells CSVAGQGYEQYF. The CDR3 nucleotides are TGCAGCGTTGCTGGACAGGGGTACGAGCAGTACTTC.

The V call is TRBV18, the J call TRBJ2-3, with 7 bases identical to TRBD1. Trimming took 0 bases from V and 2 from J; bases not matched to a gene: 5. CDR1 is KGHSH, CDR2 LQKENI, per germline. The CDR3 covers 16 residues. In DNA form, the CDR3 reads TGTGCCAGCTCACCACCCAGACAGGGACCCACAGATACGCAGTATTTT. Translated: CASSPPRQGPTDTQYF.

This clone was seen just once. The CDR3 DNA reads as TGTGCCAGCTCACCACCGGACAGGGGGCAAGCTTTCTTT. Translating it yields CASSPPDRGQAFF. This chain links TRBV18 with TRBJ1-1, with TRBD1 identical over 11 bases. The CDR3 spans 13 residues. Per the germline V gene, CDR1 is KGHSH and CDR2 is LQKENI. J was trimmed by 9 bases and V by 0 bases; bases with no gene match: 0.

The J gene is TRBJ2-7, the V gene TRBV29-1; a possible D gene is TRBD2 (6 bases). The V and J ends lost 0 bases and 6 bases respectively, with 15 bases between them. Germline V gives CDR1 SQVTM, CDR2 ANQGSEA. This CDR3 comprises 14 residues. The CDR3: CSVEDVAGRSEQYF. The CDR3 DNA reads TGCAGCGTTGAAGATGTGGCGGGGAGGTCCGAGCAGTACTTC.

The chain links TRBV28 to TRBJ1-2, with D uncertain. Looked up from germline, CDR1 is MDHEN and CDR2 is SYDVKM. There are 18 residues in the CDR3. Trimming left V 2 bases short and J 3 bases short, with 22 bases between. The CDR3 DNA reads as TGTGCCAGCAGTTTAGACCCGTTATCGGAACTTTATGACTATGGCTACACCTTC. Its protein product is CASSLDPLSELYDYGYTF.

This sequence joins TRBV29-1 and TRBJ2-1, with a tentative D call TRBD2 (7 bases). The V gene lost 7 bases and the J gene lost 0 bases, with 19 bases spanning the gap. The CDR3 totals 16 residues. The germline V gene has CDR1 SQVTM and CDR2 ANQGSEA. Here the CDR3 DNA reads TGCAGCGCGGGGGGCGGTCTAGGGAGCTCCTACAATGAGCAGTTCTTC. This translates into CSAGGGLGSSYNEQFF.

In DNA form, the CDR3 reads TGTGCCAGCAGCTACCCTTCGGGACAACTCGTAGGAGGCTACACCTTC. Translated: CASSYPSGQLVGGYTF. The J gene is TRBJ1-2, the V gene TRBV3-1 (or the pseudogene TRBV3-2), with a tentative D call TRBD1 (6 bases). Germline V gene sequence: CDR1 LGHDT, CDR2 YNNKEL (reference sequence). The CDR3 runs 16 residues. Trimming cost V 5 bases and J 8 bases, with 24 bases left between them.

V gene TRBV7-9 combines with J gene TRBJ2-1; 7 positions match TRBD2. CDR3 size: 16 residues. Losses at the gene ends were 1 base for V and 1 base for J; bases not matched to a gene: 4. Germline V gene sequence: CDR1 SEHNR, CDR2 FQNEAQ (reference sequence). CDR3 sequence: CASSLGEGGSYNEQFF. For the CDR3, the DNA is TGTGCCAGCAGCTTAGGGGAGGGTGGTTCCTACAATGAGCAGTTCTTC.

This clone was seen just once. The chain recombines TRBV4-3 with TRBJ2-1, with 9 bases fitting TRBD2. V shed 0 bases, J shed 6 bases, and the junction held 9 bases outside the gene matches. Germline-derived CDR1 and CDR2 are LGHNA and YSLEER. The CDR3 spans 17 residues. The CDR3 DNA reads as TGCGCCAGCAGCCAAGATTTCACTAGCGGGTCTTTCAATGAGCAGTTCTTC. This codes for CASSQDFTSGSFNEQFF.

The count of this clone is one. The chain joins TRBV7-6 to TRBJ1-2; unclear D gene. The CDR3 contains 13 residues. V lost 2 bases, J lost 0 bases, and 4 bases lay in between. The germline CDR1 and CDR2 sequences are SGHVS and FNYEAQ. CDR3 residues: CASSLSANYGYTF. The DNA for the CDR3 is TGTGCCAGCAGCTTATCCGCTAACTATGGCTACACCTTC. Together with reference TRBV7-6 and TRBJ1-2, the CDR3 gives the full variable domain: GAGVSQSPRYKVTKRGQDVALRCDPISGHVSLYWYRQALGQGPEFLTYFNYEAQQDKSGLPNDRFSAERPEGSISTLTIQRTEQRDSAMYRCASSLSANYGYTFGSGTRLTVV.

The chain links TRBV15 to TRBJ2-7; D unresolved. CDR1 is LNHNV, CDR2 YYDKDF, per germline (reference sequence). CDR3 length equals 15 residues. V was clipped by 1 base and J by 3 bases, with 13 bases between them. CDR3 protein: CATSRGTVPDYEQYF. The CDR3 DNA is TGTGCCACCAGCAGAGGTACCGTCCCGGACTACGAGCAGTACTTC.